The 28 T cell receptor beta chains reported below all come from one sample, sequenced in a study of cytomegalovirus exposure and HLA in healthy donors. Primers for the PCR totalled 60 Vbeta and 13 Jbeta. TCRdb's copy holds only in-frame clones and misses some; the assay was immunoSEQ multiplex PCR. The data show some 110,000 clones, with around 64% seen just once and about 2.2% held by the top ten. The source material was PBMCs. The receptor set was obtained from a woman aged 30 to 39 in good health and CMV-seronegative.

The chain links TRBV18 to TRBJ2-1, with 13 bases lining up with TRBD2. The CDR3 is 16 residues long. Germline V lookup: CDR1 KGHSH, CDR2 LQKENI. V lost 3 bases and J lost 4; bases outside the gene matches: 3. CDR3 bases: TGTGCCAGCTCACCTCGGACTAGCGGGAGTTACAATGAGCAGTTCTTC. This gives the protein CASSPRTSGSYNEQFF.

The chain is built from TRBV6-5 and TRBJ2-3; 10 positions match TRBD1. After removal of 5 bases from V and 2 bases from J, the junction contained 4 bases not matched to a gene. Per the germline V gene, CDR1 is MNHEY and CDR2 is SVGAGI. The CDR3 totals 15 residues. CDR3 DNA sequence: TGTGCCAGCAGTCGGACAGGGGGTGCCACAGATACGCAGTATTTT. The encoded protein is CASSRTGGATDTQYF.

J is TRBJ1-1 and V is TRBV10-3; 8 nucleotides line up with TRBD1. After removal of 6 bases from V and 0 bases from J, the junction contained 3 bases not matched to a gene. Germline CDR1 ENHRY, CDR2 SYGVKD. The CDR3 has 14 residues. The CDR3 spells CAISGTGMNTEAFF. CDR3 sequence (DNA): TGTGCCATCAGCGGGACAGGCATGAACACTGAAGCTTTCTTT.

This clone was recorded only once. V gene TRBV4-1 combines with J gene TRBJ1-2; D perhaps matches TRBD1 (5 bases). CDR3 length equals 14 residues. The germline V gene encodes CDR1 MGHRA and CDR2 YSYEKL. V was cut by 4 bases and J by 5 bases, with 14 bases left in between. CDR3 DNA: TGCGCCAGCAGCCCCTCGACAGACATTTATGGCTACACCTTC. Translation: CASSPSTDIYGYTF.

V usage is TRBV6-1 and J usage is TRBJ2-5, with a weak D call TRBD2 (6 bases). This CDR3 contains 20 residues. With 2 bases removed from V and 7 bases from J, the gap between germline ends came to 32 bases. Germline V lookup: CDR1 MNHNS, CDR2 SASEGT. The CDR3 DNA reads TGTGCCAGCAGTGAACGGGGGTCAGGGTGGGAGGAAGCCCCAAGTATGACCCAGTACTTC. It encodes CASSERGSGWEEAPSMTQYF.

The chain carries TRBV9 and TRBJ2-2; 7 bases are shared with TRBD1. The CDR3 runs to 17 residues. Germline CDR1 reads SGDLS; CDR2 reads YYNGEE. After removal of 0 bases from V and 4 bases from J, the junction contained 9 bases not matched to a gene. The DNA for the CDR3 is TGTGCCAGCAGCGTAGCTGTGGGACAGAGGGCCACCGGGGAGCTGTTTTTT. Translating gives CASSVAVGQRATGELFF.

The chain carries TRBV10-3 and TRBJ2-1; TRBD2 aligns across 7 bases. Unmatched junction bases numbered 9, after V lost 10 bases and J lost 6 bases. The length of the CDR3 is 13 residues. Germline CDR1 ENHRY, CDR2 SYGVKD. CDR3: CATGLDLGNEQFF. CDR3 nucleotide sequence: TGTGCCACCGGACTAGACTTGGGCAATGAGCAGTTCTTC.

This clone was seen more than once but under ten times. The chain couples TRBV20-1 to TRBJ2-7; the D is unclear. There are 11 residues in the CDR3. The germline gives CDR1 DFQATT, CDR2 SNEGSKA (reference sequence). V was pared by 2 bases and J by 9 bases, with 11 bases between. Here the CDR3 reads CSARNSVGQYF. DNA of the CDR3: TGCAGTGCTAGAAACAGTGTGGGGCAGTACTTC.

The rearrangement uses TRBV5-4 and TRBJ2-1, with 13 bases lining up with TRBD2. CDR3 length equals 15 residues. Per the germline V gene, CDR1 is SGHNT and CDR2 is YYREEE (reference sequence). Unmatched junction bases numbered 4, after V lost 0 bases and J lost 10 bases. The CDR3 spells CASSLGTSGSLEQFF. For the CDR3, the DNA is TGTGCCAGCAGCTTGGGGACTAGCGGGAGTCTGGAGCAGTTCTTC.

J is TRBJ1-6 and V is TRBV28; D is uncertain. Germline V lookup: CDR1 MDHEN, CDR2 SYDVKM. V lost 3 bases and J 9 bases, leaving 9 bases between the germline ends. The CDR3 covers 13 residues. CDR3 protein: CASSLSAGSPLHF. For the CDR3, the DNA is TGTGCCAGCAGTTTGTCTGCAGGTTCACCCCTCCACTTT.

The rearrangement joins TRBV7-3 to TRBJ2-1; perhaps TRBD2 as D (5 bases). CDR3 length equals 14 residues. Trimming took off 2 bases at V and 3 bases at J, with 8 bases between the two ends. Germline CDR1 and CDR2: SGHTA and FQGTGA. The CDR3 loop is CASSLFEGYNEQFF. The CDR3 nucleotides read TGTGCCAGCAGCTTATTTGAGGGCTACAATGAGCAGTTCTTC.

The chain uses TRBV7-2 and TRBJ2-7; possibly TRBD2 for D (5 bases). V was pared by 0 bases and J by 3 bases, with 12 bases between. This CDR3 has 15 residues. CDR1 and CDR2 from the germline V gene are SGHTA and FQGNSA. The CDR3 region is CASSLAGVGSYEQYF. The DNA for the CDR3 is TGTGCCAGCAGCTTAGCTGGGGTAGGGAGCTACGAGCAGTACTTC.

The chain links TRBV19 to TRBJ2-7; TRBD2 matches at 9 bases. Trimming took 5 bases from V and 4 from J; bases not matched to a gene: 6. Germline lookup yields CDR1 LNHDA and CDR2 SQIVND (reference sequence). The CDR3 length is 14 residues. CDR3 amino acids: CASSFSGRPYEQYF. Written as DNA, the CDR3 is TGTGCCAGTAGTTTTAGCGGGAGACCGTACGAGCAGTACTTC.

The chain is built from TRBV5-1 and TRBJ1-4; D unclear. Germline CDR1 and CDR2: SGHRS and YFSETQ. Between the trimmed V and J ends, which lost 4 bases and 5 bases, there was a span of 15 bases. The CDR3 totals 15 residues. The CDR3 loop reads CASSLTGRENEKLFF. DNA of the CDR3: TGCGCCAGCAGCCTTACCGGACGGGAAAATGAAAAACTGTTTTTT.

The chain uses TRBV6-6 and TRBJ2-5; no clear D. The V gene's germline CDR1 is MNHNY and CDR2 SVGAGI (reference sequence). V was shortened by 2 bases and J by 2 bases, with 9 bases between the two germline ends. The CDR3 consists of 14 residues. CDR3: CASSYVSEQETQYF. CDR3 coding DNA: TGTGCCAGCAGTTACGTGTCAGAACAAGAGACCCAGTACTTC.

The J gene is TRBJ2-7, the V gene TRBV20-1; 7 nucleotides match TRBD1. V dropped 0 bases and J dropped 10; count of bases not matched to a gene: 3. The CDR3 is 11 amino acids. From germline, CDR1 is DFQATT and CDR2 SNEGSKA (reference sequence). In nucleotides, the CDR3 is TGCAGTGCTAGAGAGTCAGGGGGTCAGTACTTC. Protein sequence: CSARESGGQYF.

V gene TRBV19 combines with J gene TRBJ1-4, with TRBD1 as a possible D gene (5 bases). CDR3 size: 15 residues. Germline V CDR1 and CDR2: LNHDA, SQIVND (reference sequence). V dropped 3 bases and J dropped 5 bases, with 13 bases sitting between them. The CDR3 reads CASSISAGRNEKLFF. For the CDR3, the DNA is TGTGCCAGTAGTATTTCGGCAGGGCGGAATGAAAAACTGTTTTTT.

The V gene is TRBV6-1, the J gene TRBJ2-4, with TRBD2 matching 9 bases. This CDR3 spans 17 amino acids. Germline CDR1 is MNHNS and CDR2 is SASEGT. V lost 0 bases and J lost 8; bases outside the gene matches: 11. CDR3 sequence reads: CASSEAHGGRAGDIQYF. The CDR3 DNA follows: TGTGCCAGCAGTGAAGCCCATGGCGGGAGGGCCGGGGACATTCAGTACTTC.

The CDR3, as DNA: TGTGCCAGCAGCGGTCGAGGGACAGATCAGGACTCTGGAAACACCATATATTTT. Translating gives CASSGRGTDQDSGNTIYF. The chain links TRBV9 to TRBJ1-3, with 7 bases aligning to TRBD1. CDR1 SGDLS and CDR2 YYNGEE come from the germline V gene. The CDR3 spans 18 residues. V lost 3 bases, J lost 0 bases, and 12 bases stayed unmatched.

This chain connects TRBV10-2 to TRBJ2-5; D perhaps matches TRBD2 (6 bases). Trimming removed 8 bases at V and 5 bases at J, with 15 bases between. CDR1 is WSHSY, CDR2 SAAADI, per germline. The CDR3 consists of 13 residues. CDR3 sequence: CASRKGRYETQYF. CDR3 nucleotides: TGCGCCAGCCGCAAGGGGAGGTACGAGACCCAGTACTTC.

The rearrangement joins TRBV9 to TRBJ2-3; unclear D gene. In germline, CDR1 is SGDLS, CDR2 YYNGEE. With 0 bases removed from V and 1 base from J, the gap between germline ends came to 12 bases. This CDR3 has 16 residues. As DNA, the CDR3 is TGTGCCAGCAGCGTAGATTACTTACCGCGCACAGATACGCAGTATTTT. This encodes CASSVDYLPRTDTQYF.

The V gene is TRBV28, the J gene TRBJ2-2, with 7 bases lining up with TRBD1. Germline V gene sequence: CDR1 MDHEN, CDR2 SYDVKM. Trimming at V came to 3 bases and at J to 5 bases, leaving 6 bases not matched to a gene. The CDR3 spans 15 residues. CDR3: CASSFVGRGTGELFF. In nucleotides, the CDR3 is TGTGCCAGCAGTTTTGTAGGCAGGGGGACCGGGGAGCTGTTTTTT.

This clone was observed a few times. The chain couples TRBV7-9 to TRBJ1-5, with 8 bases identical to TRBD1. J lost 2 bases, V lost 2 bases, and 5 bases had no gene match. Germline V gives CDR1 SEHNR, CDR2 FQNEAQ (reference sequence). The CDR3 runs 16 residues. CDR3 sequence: CASSLFSGGGNQPQHF. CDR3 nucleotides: TGTGCCAGCAGCTTATTTTCAGGGGGCGGCAATCAGCCCCAGCATTTT. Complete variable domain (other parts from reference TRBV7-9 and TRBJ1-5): DTGVSQNPRHKITKRGQNVTFRCDPISEHNRLYWYRQTLGQGPEFLTYFQNEAQLEKSRLLSDRFSAERPKGSFSTLEIQRTEQGDSAMYLCASSLFSGGGNQPQHFGDGTRLSIL.

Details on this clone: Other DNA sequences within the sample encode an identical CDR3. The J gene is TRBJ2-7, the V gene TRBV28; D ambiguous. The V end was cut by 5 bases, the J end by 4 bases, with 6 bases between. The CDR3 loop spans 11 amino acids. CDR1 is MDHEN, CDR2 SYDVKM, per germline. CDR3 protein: CASSQIYEQYF. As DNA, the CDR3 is TGTGCCAGCAGTCAAATTTACGAGCAGTACTTC. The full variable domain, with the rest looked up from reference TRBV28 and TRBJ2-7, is DVKVTQSSRYLVKRTGEKVFLECVQDMDHENMFWYRQDPGLGLRLIYFSYDVKMKEKGDIPEGYSVSREKKERFSLILESASTNQTSMYLCASSQIYEQYFGPGTRLTVT.

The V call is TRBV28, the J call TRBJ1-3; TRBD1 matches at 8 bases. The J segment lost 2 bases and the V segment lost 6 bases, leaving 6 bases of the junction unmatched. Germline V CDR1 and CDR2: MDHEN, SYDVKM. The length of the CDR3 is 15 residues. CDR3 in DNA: TGTGCCAGCAGGCCGTCGACAGGGGCTGGAAACACCATATATTTT. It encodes CASRPSTGAGNTIYF.

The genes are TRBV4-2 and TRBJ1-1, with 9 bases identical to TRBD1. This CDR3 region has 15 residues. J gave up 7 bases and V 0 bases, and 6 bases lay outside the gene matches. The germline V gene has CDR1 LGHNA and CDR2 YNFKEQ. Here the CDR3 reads CASSQETGGSDEAFF. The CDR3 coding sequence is TGTGCCAGCAGCCAAGAGACAGGGGGGTCTGATGAAGCTTTCTTT.

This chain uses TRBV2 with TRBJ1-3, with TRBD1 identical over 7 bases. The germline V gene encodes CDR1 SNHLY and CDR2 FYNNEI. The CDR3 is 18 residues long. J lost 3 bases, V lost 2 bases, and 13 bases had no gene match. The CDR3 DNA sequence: TGTGCCAGCAGTGAAACGCGAGCTGACAGGGTTGATGGAAACACCATATATTTT. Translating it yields CASSETRADRVDGNTIYF.

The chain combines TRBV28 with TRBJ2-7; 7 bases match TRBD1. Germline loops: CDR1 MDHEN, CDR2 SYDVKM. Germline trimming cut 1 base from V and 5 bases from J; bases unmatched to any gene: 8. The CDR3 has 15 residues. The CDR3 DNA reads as TGTGCCAGCAGTTTATTTGGACAGGTCAGCCACGAGCAGTACTTC. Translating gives CASSLFGQVSHEQYF.